The 20 T cell receptor beta chains in this list originate from one sample, sequenced in a study of identical twins. TCRdb processed the 5' RACE reads anew with MiXCR; each CDR3 protein has one entry. Of about 470,000 distinct CDR3 sequences listed, approximately 25% are singletons. The sample was also reused in another study, on T cells expressing NK-cell markers.

What was sequenced was CD4+ T cells sorted from blood. These receptors were collected from a young woman in good health.

This clonotype was detected many times. The chain uses TRBV30 and TRBJ1-3, with D uncertain. The CDR3 covers 12 residues. The V end was cut by 0 bases, the J end by 4 bases, with 4 bases between. Germline loops: CDR1 GTSNPN, CDR2 SVGIG (reference sequence). This CDR3 is CAWSVLGNTIYF. CDR3 sequence (DNA): TGTGCCTGGAGTGTACTGGGAAACACCATATATTTT.

The rearrangement uses TRBV11-3 and TRBJ1-4; D is undetermined. The germline V and J ends were trimmed by 5 bases and 4 bases, with 8 bases remaining between them. The CDR3 has 13 residues. Per germline, CDR1 SGHNT and CDR2 YENEEA. The CDR3: CASSNTVNEKLFF. CDR3 nucleotides: TGTGCCAGCAGCAACACAGTTAATGAAAAACTGTTTTTT.

This clonotype has just a few counts. The chain couples TRBV15 to TRBJ2-5; D uncertain. Trimming stripped 0 bases from V and 8 bases from J, with 7 bases between. The CDR3 contains 12 residues. Germline V gives CDR1 LNHNV, CDR2 YYDKDF (reference sequence). This CDR3 is CATSRDGVTQYF. As DNA, the CDR3 is TGTGCCACCAGCAGAGATGGAGTCACCCAGTACTTC.

The chain recombines TRBV12-3 or TRBV12-4 with TRBJ1-2, with a weak D call TRBD1 (6 bases). Trimming shortened V by 1 base and J by 4 bases, and 31 bases separated the two germline ends. The CDR3 extends over 21 amino acids. CDR3 region: CASSLDYWGVVLRTAVYGYTF. The CDR3 region has the DNA TGTGCCAGCAGTTTAGATTATTGGGGCGTGGTATTGCGGACAGCAGTCTATGGCTACACCTTC.

The rearrangement links TRBV7-9 to TRBJ2-3; 7 nucleotides agree with TRBD2. The CDR3 is 15 residues long. V was pared by 5 bases and J by 2 bases, with 7 bases of the junction left unmatched. CDR1 is SEHNR and CDR2 is FQNEAQ in the germline V gene (reference sequence). CDR3 sequence reads: CASSPVGGSTDTQYF. DNA for the CDR3: TGTGCCAGCAGCCCGGTGGGGGGGTCCACAGATACGCAGTATTTT.

This chain links TRBV2 with TRBJ2-2; 11 nucleotides match TRBD2. CDR3 length equals 14 residues. V gave up 6 bases and J gave up 7 bases; unmatched junction bases: 4. The germline CDR1 and CDR2 sequences are SNHLY and FYNNEI. The CDR3 DNA sequence: TGTGCCAGCAGGCAACTAGCGGGAGTCGGGGAGCTGTTTTTT. Its protein is CASRQLAGVGELFF.

This clonotype appeared a single time. V is TRBV9 and J is TRBJ2-3; no definite D call. The CDR3 loop spans 15 amino acids. V was clipped by 2 bases and J by 2 bases, with 12 bases between them. Germline CDR1 is SGDLS and CDR2 is YYNGEE. The CDR3 DNA reads as TGTGCCAGCAGCGTCTTTAGCCGGGCCACAGATACGCAGTATTTT. This codes for CASSVFSRATDTQYF.

This clonotype was observed at least ten times. The chain has TRBV6-5 and TRBJ2-3; D possibly corresponds to TRBD1 (5 bases). There are 13 residues in the CDR3. Germline CDR1 is MNHEY and CDR2 is SVGAGI. V dropped 4 bases and J dropped 3 bases, with 8 bases sitting between them. This CDR3 reads CASSFPGTDTQYF. For the CDR3, the DNA is TGTGCCAGCAGTTTCCCAGGGACAGATACGCAGTATTTT.

The chain links TRBV7-9 to TRBJ2-2; the D is unclear. Germline V CDR1 and CDR2: SEHNR, FQNEAQ (reference sequence). V shed 0 bases and J shed 4 bases, with 6 bases lying between them. This CDR3 has 14 residues. The chain's CDR3 is CASSLADVTGELFF. The CDR3 nucleotides read TGTGCCAGCAGCTTAGCGGATGTCACCGGGGAGCTGTTTTTT.

This clonotype was found a few times. CDR3 sequence reads: CASSFLPWKSDTQYF. For the CDR3, the DNA is TGTGCCAGCAGTTTCCTCCCCTGGAAGTCAGATACGCAGTATTTT. The chain has TRBV27 and TRBJ2-3; D is unclear. Germline V gene data show CDR1 as MNHEY and CDR2 as SMNVEV (reference sequence). CDR3 length: 15 residues. The V end lost 3 bases, the J end lost 4 bases, and 14 bases lay between the germline ends.

A few counts support this clonotype. The gene calls are TRBV20-1 and TRBJ2-7, with D perhaps matching TRBD2 (6 bases). Germline values: CDR1 DFQATT, CDR2 SNEGSKA (reference sequence). This CDR3 has 13 amino acids. The ends were cut back, 2 bases at V and 6 bases at J, with 14 bases in the middle. As DNA, the CDR3 is TGCAGTGCTAGAAAGGGACTCCCTGGCGAGCAGTACTTC. It codes for CSARKGLPGEQYF.

This clonotype was counted between two and nine times. The rearrangement joins TRBV5-1 to TRBJ2-3; D might be TRBD2 (6 bases). Trimming cost V 4 bases and J 0 bases, with 15 bases left between them. CDR1 and CDR2 from the germline V gene are SGHRS and YFSETQ. The length of the CDR3 is 16 residues. Here the CDR3 reads CASSLRLSGSTDTQYF. CDR3 coding DNA: TGCGCCAGCAGCCTACGACTAAGCGGGAGCACAGATACGCAGTATTTT.

This clonotype was seen more than once but under ten times. This chain connects TRBV5-1 to TRBJ1-1; D call uncertain. Germline CDR1 is SGHRS and CDR2 is YFSETQ. The CDR3 consists of 15 residues. Trimming took off 0 bases at V and 1 base at J, with 10 bases between the two ends. CDR3 bases: TGCGCCAGCAGCTTGGCCCGGGTAGGGAACACTGAAGCTTTCTTT. Translated, it gives CASSLARVGNTEAFF.

This clonotype was seen only a few times. V gene TRBV12-3 or TRBV12-4 combines with J gene TRBJ2-3, with 7 positions matching TRBD1. The V and J ends lost 5 bases and 0 bases, in that order; junction bases with no gene match: 8. CDR3 length: 16 amino acids. The CDR3 region has the DNA TGTGCCAGCAGTCCGGGACAGTGGAGTAGCACAGATACGCAGTATTTT. Amino acid sequence: CASSPGQWSSTDTQYF.

The chain carries TRBV20-1 and TRBJ2-2; D not certain. Trimming stripped 0 bases from V and 2 bases from J, with 4 bases between. CDR3 length equals 13 residues. Germline V gives CDR1 DFQATT, CDR2 SNEGSKA (reference sequence). CDR3 protein: CSARDQNTGELFF. CDR3 sequence (DNA): TGCAGTGCTAGAGATCAAAACACCGGGGAGCTGTTTTTT.

The CDR3 here is CASSWGQGTEQYF. The CDR3 DNA is TGTGCCAGCAGCTGGGGACAGGGGACCGAGCAGTACTTC. V usage is TRBV6-1 and J usage is TRBJ2-7; 10 bases fit TRBD1. The CDR3 is 13 residues long. After removal of 6 bases from V and 6 bases from J, the junction contained 5 bases not matched to a gene. Germline V gene sequence: CDR1 MNHNS, CDR2 SASEGT.

The CDR3 loop reads CSARGQAQRYTF. In DNA, the CDR3 is TGCAGTGCTAGAGGCCAGGCTCAACGCTACACCTTC. The chain is built from TRBV20-1 and TRBJ1-2; no reliable D call. V was clipped by 1 base and J by 9 bases, with 12 bases between them. CDR1 and CDR2 (germline): DFQATT, SNEGSKA (reference sequence). This CDR3 is built from 12 residues.

This clonotype was seen repeatedly, ten times or more. This sequence joins TRBV7-9 and TRBJ2-7, with D unclear. Germline CDR1 and CDR2: SEHNR and FQNEAQ (reference sequence). This CDR3 comprises 11 residues. The V gene lost 4 bases and the J gene lost 3 bases, with 4 bases spanning the gap. This CDR3 is CASSSIYEQYF. The CDR3 DNA reads TGTGCCAGCAGCTCCATCTACGAGCAGTACTTC.

This clonotype was counted between two and nine times. The chain joins TRBV20-1 to TRBJ1-5; TRBD1 matches 7 bases. Losses at the gene ends were 6 bases for V and 0 bases for J; bases not matched to a gene: 5. Germline V gives CDR1 DFQATT, CDR2 SNEGSKA (reference sequence). CDR3 size: 14 residues. The CDR3 loop reads CSAKTGYSNQPQHF. As DNA, the CDR3 is TGCAGTGCAAAGACAGGGTATAGCAATCAGCCCCAGCATTTT.

This clonotype was counted at least ten times. The J gene is TRBJ2-3, the V gene TRBV7-2, with 8 bases fitting TRBD2. The CDR3 covers 15 residues. With V trimmed by 5 bases and J by 6 bases, 10 bases remained unmatched. The germline V gene has CDR1 SGHTA and CDR2 FQGNSA. CDR3 DNA sequence: TGTGCCAGCAGCGCAATGGCAGCGGGAGCTGATACGCAGTATTTT. This sequence encodes CASSAMAAGADTQYF.